Below are 21 T cell receptor beta chains sequenced from a single sample in a study of regulatory T cells in long-lasting Graves disease. Specified time point: newly diagnosed GD, antithyroid drugs for less than 3 months. Preparation of the TCR library used RNA extracted from PBMCs. Building of the TCR beta libraries involved iRepertoire HTBI primers and Arm-PCR of CDR3 regions. TCRdb fed the multiplex PCR reads into MiXCR, producing one record per CDR3 protein. In the table there are 500,000 to 700,000 distinct CDR3 sequences, around 15% of which are singletons. The same sample was also studied in work on T cells in Graves' hyperthyroidism and ophthalmopathy.

The sample consisted of peripheral blood mononuclear cells (PBMCs), taken at new diagnosis, from a patient treated with antithyroid drugs. These receptors originate from a woman aged 25 to 39 with Graves disease.

The gene calls are TRBV5-5 and TRBJ1-5; D remains unclear. Trimming cost V 2 bases and J 7 bases, with 16 bases left between them. There are 15 residues in the CDR3. Germline values: CDR1 SGHKS, CDR2 YYEKEE (reference sequence). The CDR3 reads CASSLYPGTGQPQHF. CDR3 nucleotide sequence: TGTGCCAGCAGCTTATATCCCGGTACTGGGCAGCCCCAGCATTTT.

The CDR3 is CASKTYTDTQYF. CDR3 nucleotide sequence: TGTGCCAGCAAGACATACACAGATACGCAGTATTTT. This rearrangement joins TRBV2 to TRBJ2-3; no clear D. The germline CDR1 and CDR2 sequences are SNHLY and FYNNEI. The CDR3 is 12 amino acids. V lost 7 bases and J 2 bases, leaving 7 bases between the germline ends.

In DNA form, the CDR3 reads TGTGCCTGGAGTGTACTTGGGGGACACCAGTTCTTC. Encoded protein: CAWSVLGGHQFF. The chain uses TRBV30 and TRBJ2-1, with D possibly TRBD1 on 6 matching bases. Trimming pared 0 bases from V and 13 bases from J, leaving 13 bases between. This CDR3 has 12 amino acids. Germline CDR1 and CDR2: GTSNPN and SVGIG (reference sequence).

CDR3 nucleotide sequence: TGTGCCAGCAGTTCCCATACCACTACGGACACTAGTAACTATGGCTACACCTTC. It codes for CASSSHTTTDTSNYGYTF. The rearrangement links TRBV6-9 to TRBJ1-2, with a possible D match to TRBD1 (5 bases). From germline, CDR1 is MNHGY and CDR2 SVAAGI. V lost 4 bases and J lost 1, with 22 bases in between. CDR3 length: 18 amino acids.

This clonotype has a count of ten or more. The chain employs TRBV12-3 or TRBV12-4 and TRBJ2-5, with TRBD2 matching 7 bases. V lost 5 bases, J lost 5 bases, and 5 bases stayed unmatched. The CDR3 contains 13 residues. This CDR3 reads CASSAGLVETQYF. As DNA, the CDR3 is TGTGCCAGCAGTGCCGGACTAGTCGAGACCCAGTACTTC.

A word on this clonotype: This could be a read error, since a much larger clone is one nucleotide away. The J gene is TRBJ2-5, the V gene TRBV7-9, with D possibly being TRBD1 or TRBD2 (6 bases each). Germline CDR1 is SEHNR and CDR2 is FQNEAQ (reference sequence). The length of the CDR3 is 16 residues. V lost 11 bases, J lost 5 bases, and 27 bases lay in between. The CDR3 protein is CAPGGGSIGLGETQYF. The CDR3 bases are TGTGCCCCCGGAGGGGGTTCCATCGGCCTAGGGGAGACCCAGTACTTC.

This clonotype was picked up a small number of times. The V gene is TRBV24-1, the J gene TRBJ2-1; a possible D gene is TRBD2 (5 bases). Between the trimmed V and J ends, which lost 4 bases and 14 bases, there was a span of 17 bases. The germline V gene encodes CDR1 KGHDR and CDR2 SFDVKD. The CDR3 has 13 residues. The CDR3 here is CATSDLERGPKFF. In nucleotides, the CDR3 is TGTGCCACCAGTGACCTTGAACGGGGTCCGAAGTTCTTC.

This clonotype occurred many times. This chain links TRBV29-1 with TRBJ2-1; no clear D. CDR3 length equals 12 residues. Trimming took 6 bases from V and 4 from J, leaving 10 bases between them. In germline, CDR1 is SQVTM, CDR2 ANQGSEA. The DNA of the CDR3 is TGCAGCGTACGGAGAGGTTACAATGAGCAGTTCTTC. Protein sequence: CSVRRGYNEQFF.

V and J are TRBV18 and TRBJ2-2; no reliable D call. Germline V lookup: CDR1 KGHSH, CDR2 LQKENI. V was cut by 0 bases and J by 0 bases, with 8 bases left in between. This CDR3 is built from 16 residues. The CDR3 here is CASSPPGLPNTGELFF. The CDR3 bases are TGTGCCAGCTCACCACCCGGTTTACCGAACACCGGGGAGCTGTTTTTT.

This clonotype showed up just a few times. The gene calls are TRBV20-1 and TRBJ1-2; D remains ambiguous. The CDR3 length is 13 residues. Germline V lookup: CDR1 DFQATT, CDR2 SNEGSKA (reference sequence). The germline V and J ends were trimmed by 3 bases and 4 bases, with 12 bases remaining between them. The CDR3 region is CSASQSGFYGYTF. The CDR3 nucleotides read TGCAGTGCTAGCCAGTCCGGTTTCTATGGCTACACCTTC.

This clonotype appeared a few times. J is TRBJ1-2 and V is TRBV3-1, with D perhaps TRBD1 (6 bases). CDR3 length: 15 residues. Germline V gives CDR1 LGHDT, CDR2 YNNKEL (reference sequence). V gave up 2 bases and J gave up 5 bases, with 15 bases separating them. The CDR3 DNA reads TGTGCCAGCAGCCAAAGGACAGTTTCCCGATATGGCTACACCTTC. This encodes CASSQRTVSRYGYTF.

This chain joins TRBV6-1 and TRBJ2-3; weak D call: TRBD2 (6 bases). From germline, CDR1 is MNHNS and CDR2 SASEGT. V lost 5 bases and J lost 5, with 17 bases in between. The CDR3 is 15 amino acids. The CDR3 loop is CASSPLLAPGDTQYF. CDR3 bases: TGTGCCAGCAGTCCCCTACTAGCCCCCGGAGATACGCAGTATTTT.

This clonotype was recorded once. A much bigger clone sits one base away, suggesting this may be a read error. V and J are TRBV6-2 or TRBV6-3 and TRBJ2-3; D possibly corresponds to TRBD2 (6 bases). The DNA end is a closer match to TRBJ2-1, so the J assignment may be wrong. The germline CDR1 and CDR2 sequences are MNHEY and SVGEGT. CDR3 length equals 14 residues. This chain's CDR3 is CASSAIAEYNEQFF. CDR3 coding DNA: TGTGCCAGCAGTGCAATAGCGGAATACAATGAGCAGTTCTTC.

The J gene is TRBJ2-2, the V gene TRBV19; D is unresolved. Germline-derived CDR1 and CDR2 are LNHDA and SQIVND (reference sequence). V lost 7 bases and J 4 bases, leaving 13 bases between the germline ends. The CDR3 contains 14 residues. CDR3 nucleotides: TGTGCCAGTATGAGGACCGTAAGCACCGGGGAGCTGTTTTTT. Its protein is CASMRTVSTGELFF.

This clonotype has a handful of counts. The chain is built from TRBV18 and TRBJ1-2; D not resolved. This CDR3 spans 14 amino acids. Germline CDR1 and CDR2: KGHSH and LQKENI. Deletions cut 3 bases from V and 4 bases from J, with 12 bases between. This CDR3 is CASSPSVTSYGYTF. DNA of the CDR3: TGTGCCAGCTCACCGTCAGTCACGTCCTATGGCTACACCTTC.

V usage is TRBV3-1 and J usage is TRBJ1-4, with 9 bases aligning to TRBD1. This CDR3 contains 16 residues. Germline V gives CDR1 LGHDT, CDR2 YNNKEL (reference sequence). V dropped 4 bases and J dropped 0; count of bases not matched to a gene: 3. This CDR3 reads CASSPRQGATNEKLFF. CDR3 coding DNA: TGTGCCAGCAGCCCCCGACAGGGGGCAACTAATGAAAAACTGTTTTTT.

As concerns this clonotype: One end of the junction is discordant with germline, which a read error may explain. V gene TRBV7-7 combines with J gene TRBJ2-5; 9 bases line up with TRBD2. The CDR3 consists of 16 residues. Per the germline V gene, CDR1 is SSHAT and CDR2 is FNYEAQ (reference sequence). DNA of the CDR3: TGTGCTAGCAGCTTAGGAGGTAGCGGGAGTATACAGACCCAGTACTTC. Its protein product is CASSLGGSGSIQTQYF.

The chain uses TRBV7-3 and TRBJ2-1, with 8 bases identical to TRBD2. CDR1 SGHTA and CDR2 FQGTGA come from the germline V gene. V dropped 2 bases and J dropped 2; count of bases not matched to a gene: 14. This CDR3 contains 19 residues. CDR3 nucleotide sequence: TGTGCCAGCAGCTTAGGAGGCCCTAGCGGGCCTATAACCTACAATGAGCAGTTCTTC. It codes for CASSLGGPSGPITYNEQFF.

This clonotype was counted a few times. The chain combines TRBV7-6 with TRBJ1-4, with no clear D. V gave up 3 bases and J gave up 0 bases, with 11 bases separating them. Looked up from germline, CDR1 is SGHVS and CDR2 is FNYEAQ. CDR3 size: 16 residues. CDR3 region: CASSLSPSSTNEKLFF. The DNA of the CDR3 is TGTGCCAGCAGCTTGAGTCCATCGTCAACTAATGAAAAACTGTTTTTT.

This clonotype was seen repeatedly, ten times or more. V gene TRBV2 combines with J gene TRBJ1-1; D is uncertain. Trimming removed 9 bases at V and 5 bases at J, with 10 bases between. Germline CDR1 SNHLY, CDR2 FYNNEI. The CDR3 has 11 amino acids. This CDR3 reads CASESGTEAFF. In DNA form, the CDR3 reads TGTGCCAGTGAGTCGGGGACTGAAGCTTTCTTT.

Ten or more counts support this clonotype. The rearrangement uses TRBV7-9 and TRBJ2-7; TRBD1 is a possible D gene (6 bases). This CDR3 region has 18 residues. In germline, CDR1 is SEHNR, CDR2 FQNEAQ (reference sequence). Trimming left V 0 bases short and J 0 bases short, with 18 bases between. The CDR3 sequence is CASSLAGTRDTSSYEQYF. In nucleotides, the CDR3 is TGTGCCAGCAGCTTAGCGGGAACCCGGGACACGAGCTCCTACGAGCAGTACTTC.